Below are 14 T cell receptor beta chains sequenced from a single sample in a study of blood T cell repertoires in COVID-19. Sequencing was performed with immunoSEQ multiplex PCR; in TCRdb, only in-frame clones are kept and a portion is missing. Found here are more than 150,000 clones, roughly 79% of them singletons; the top ten hold 9.5% to 15%. Sample: peripheral blood. The receptors were sampled from a woman of 80 years or more with COVID-19, enrolled during active disease.

This chain connects TRBV7-3 to TRBJ2-2, with 9 bases that match TRBD1. Germline CDR1 and CDR2: SGHTA and FQGTGA. The ends lost 4 bases at V and 4 bases at J; junction bases unmatched: 1. The CDR3 sequence is 14 residues long. The CDR3 protein is CASSSQGATGELFF. The CDR3 nucleotides are TGTGCCAGCAGCTCACAGGGGGCCACCGGGGAGCTGTTTTTT. Complete variable domain (other parts from reference TRBV7-3 and TRBJ2-2): GAGVSQTPSNKVTEKGKYVELRCDPISGHTALYWYRQSLGQGPEFLIYFQGTGAADDSGLPNDRFFAVRPEGSVSTLKIQRTERGDSAVYLCASSSQGATGELFFGEGSRLTVL.

The chain uses TRBV7-6 and TRBJ2-3, with TRBD2 as a possible D gene (6 bases). The CDR3 contains 12 residues. V was shortened by 8 bases and J by 6 bases, with 12 bases between the two germline ends. Germline values: CDR1 SGHVS, CDR2 FNYEAQ. The CDR3 spells CASAGPGDTQYF. The CDR3 coding sequence is TGTGCCAGCGCGGGACCTGGGGATACGCAGTATTTT.

This chain links TRBV7-2 with TRBJ2-7; D gene uncertain. Germline CDR1 SGHTA, CDR2 FQGNSA. The CDR3 runs 13 residues. The V end lost 5 bases, the J end lost 6 bases, and 14 bases lay between the germline ends. DNA of the CDR3: TGTGCCAGCAGCCTCATTAGTCCCGGCGAGCAGTACTTC. This sequence encodes CASSLISPGEQYF.

The chain couples TRBV21-1 to TRBJ2-3; the DNA was not used to check the table's D call, TRBD2. TRBV21-1 is labeled a pseudogene. This CDR3 spans 18 amino acids. The CDR3 reads CASTAGTSGRGGTDTQYF. In DNA, the CDR3 is TGTGCCAGCACTGCCGGGACTAGCGGGAGGGGAGGCACAGATACGCAGTATTTT.

This sequence joins TRBV28 and TRBJ1-1, with 9 bases matching TRBD1. The CDR3 contains 14 residues. The V gene end was trimmed by 5 bases and the J gene end by 4 bases; junction bases not matched to a gene: 5. In germline, CDR1 is MDHEN, CDR2 SYDVKM. The CDR3 DNA reads TGTGCCAGCAGTCCCCCGACAGGGGGCACTGAAGCTTTCTTT. It codes for CASSPPTGGTEAFF.

The chain's CDR3 is CASSPGPRPNQPQHF. CDR3 coding DNA: TGTGCCAGCAGCCCAGGGCCCAGACCAAATCAGCCCCAGCATTTT. This chain connects TRBV5-4 to TRBJ1-5, with D possibly TRBD1 on 5 matching bases. The CDR3 spans 15 residues. CDR1 is SGHNT, CDR2 YYREEE, per germline (reference sequence). Trimming shortened V by 4 bases and J by 4 bases, and 15 bases separated the two germline ends.

The V and J genes are TRBV7-8 and TRBJ1-1; D gene unclear. Trimming shortened V by 1 base and J by 6 bases, and 9 bases separated the two germline ends. The CDR3 covers 13 residues. Germline V gives CDR1 SGHVS, CDR2 FQNEAQ. The CDR3 region is CASSLDREAEAFF. The CDR3 DNA reads TGTGCCAGCAGCTTAGATCGGGAGGCTGAAGCTTTCTTT.

The rearrangement links TRBV3-1 (or the pseudogene TRBV3-2) to TRBJ1-1, with 7 bases that match TRBD1. Trimming took 4 bases from V and 4 from J; bases not matched to a gene: 6. The germline CDR1 and CDR2 sequences are LGHDT and YNNKEL (reference sequence). The CDR3 contains 14 residues. The CDR3 sequence is CASSLTQGGTEAFF. CDR3 in DNA: TGTGCCAGCAGCCTTACCCAGGGGGGCACTGAAGCTTTCTTT.

The rearrangement uses TRBV6-5 and TRBJ2-5; TRBD1 matches 8 bases. The germline CDR1 and CDR2 sequences are MNHEY and SVGAGI. Germline trimming cut 2 bases from V and 5 bases from J; bases unmatched to any gene: 7. CDR3 length: 15 residues. The CDR3 reads CASSYATGAGETQYF. As DNA, the CDR3 is TGTGCCAGCAGTTACGCGACAGGGGCAGGGGAGACCCAGTACTTC.

The chain employs TRBV29-1 and TRBJ2-4, with D possibly being TRBD1 (5 bases). This CDR3 is built from 14 residues. V was trimmed by 6 bases and J by 0 bases, leaving 12 bases between them. Germline V gene sequence: CDR1 SQVTM, CDR2 ANQGSEA. CDR3 in DNA: TGCAGCGTCGCTCAGGGAATAGCCAAAAACATTCAGTACTTC. Translating it yields CSVAQGIAKNIQYF.

As DNA, the CDR3 is TGTGCCAGCAGTCGACTAGCGGGATACAATGAGCAGTTCTTC. It is translated as CASSRLAGYNEQFF. This rearrangement joins TRBV6-5 to TRBJ2-1, with 11 bases identical to TRBD2. CDR1 is MNHEY and CDR2 is SVGAGI in the germline V gene. This CDR3 spans 14 amino acids. V shed 5 bases and J 4 bases; nucleotides not matched to a gene: 1.

This clone was seen only a few times. The J gene is TRBJ1-4, the V gene TRBV12-3 or TRBV12-4, with 7 nucleotides matching TRBD1. With 5 bases clipped from V and 4 bases from J, the junction kept 1 base outside the gene matches. This CDR3 is 13 amino acids long. CDR3 in amino acids: CASSRDSNEKLFF. The CDR3 bases are TGTGCCAGCAGTAGGGACAGTAATGAAAAACTGTTTTTT.

This clone came up a few times. The rearrangement uses TRBV5-4 and TRBJ1-3; TRBD1 aligns across 9 bases. The CDR3 is 17 amino acids. V dropped 4 bases and J dropped 0; count of bases not matched to a gene: 8. The V gene's germline CDR1 is SGHNT and CDR2 YYREEE (reference sequence). This CDR3 reads CASSPSGQGSSGNTIYF. For the CDR3, the DNA is TGTGCCAGCAGCCCGAGTGGACAGGGGAGCTCTGGAAACACCATATATTTT. Combining the CDR3 with reference TRBV5-4 and TRBJ1-3 gives the whole variable domain ETGVTQSPTHLIKTRGQQVTLRCSSQSGHNTVSWYQQALGQGPQFIFQYYREEENGRGNFPPRFSGLQFPNYSSELNVNALELDDSALYLCASSPSGQGSSGNTIYFGEGSWLTVV.

J is TRBJ2-7 and V is TRBV19; 9 bases fit TRBD1. Germline trimming cut 10 bases from V and 4 bases from J; bases unmatched to any gene: 8. The CDR3 runs to 13 residues. Germline values: CDR1 LNHDA, CDR2 SQIVND (reference sequence). The CDR3 DNA reads as TGTGCCACCCGGGACAGGGACTTTTACGAGCAGTACTTC. The encoded protein is CATRDRDFYEQYF.